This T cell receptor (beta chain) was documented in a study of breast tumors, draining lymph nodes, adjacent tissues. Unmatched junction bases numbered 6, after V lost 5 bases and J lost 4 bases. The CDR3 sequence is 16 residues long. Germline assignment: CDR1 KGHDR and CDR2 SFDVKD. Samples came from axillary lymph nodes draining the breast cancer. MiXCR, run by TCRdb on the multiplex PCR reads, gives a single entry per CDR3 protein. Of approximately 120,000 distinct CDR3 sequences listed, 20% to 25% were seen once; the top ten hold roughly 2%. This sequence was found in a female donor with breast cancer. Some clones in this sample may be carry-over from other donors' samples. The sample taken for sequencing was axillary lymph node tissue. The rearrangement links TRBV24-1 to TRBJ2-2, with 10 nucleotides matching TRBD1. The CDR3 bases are TGTGCCACCAGTGTCCGGACAGGGGGTAGCACCGGGGAGCTGTTTTTT. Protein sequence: CATSVRTGGSTGELFF.